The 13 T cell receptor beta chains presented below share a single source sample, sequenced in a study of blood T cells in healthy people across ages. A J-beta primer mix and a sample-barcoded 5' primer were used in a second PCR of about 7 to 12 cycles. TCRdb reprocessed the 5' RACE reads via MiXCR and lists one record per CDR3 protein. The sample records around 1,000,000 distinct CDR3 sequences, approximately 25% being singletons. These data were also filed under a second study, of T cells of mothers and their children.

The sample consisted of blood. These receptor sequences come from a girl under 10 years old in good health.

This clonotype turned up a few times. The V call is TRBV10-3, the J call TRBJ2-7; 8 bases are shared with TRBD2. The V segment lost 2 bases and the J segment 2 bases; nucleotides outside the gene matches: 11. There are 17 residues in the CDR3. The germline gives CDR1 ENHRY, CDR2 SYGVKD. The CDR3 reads CAISEKPGGEGTYEQYF. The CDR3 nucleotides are TGTGCCATCAGTGAGAAACCCGGGGGGGAAGGAACCTACGAGCAGTACTTC.

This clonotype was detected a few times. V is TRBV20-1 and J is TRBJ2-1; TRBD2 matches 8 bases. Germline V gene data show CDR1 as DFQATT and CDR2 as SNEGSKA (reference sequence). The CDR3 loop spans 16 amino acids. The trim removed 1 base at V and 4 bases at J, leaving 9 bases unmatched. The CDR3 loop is CSARALASGRYNEQFF. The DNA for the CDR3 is TGCAGTGCTAGAGCGCTGGCTAGCGGGCGGTACAATGAGCAGTTCTTC.

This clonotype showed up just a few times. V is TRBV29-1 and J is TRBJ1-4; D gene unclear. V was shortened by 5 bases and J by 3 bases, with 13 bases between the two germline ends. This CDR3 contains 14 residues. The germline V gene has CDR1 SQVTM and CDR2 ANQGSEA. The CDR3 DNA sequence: TGCAGCGTTCTCGGGGAGGGATCTAATGAAAAACTGTTTTTT. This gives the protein CSVLGEGSNEKLFF.

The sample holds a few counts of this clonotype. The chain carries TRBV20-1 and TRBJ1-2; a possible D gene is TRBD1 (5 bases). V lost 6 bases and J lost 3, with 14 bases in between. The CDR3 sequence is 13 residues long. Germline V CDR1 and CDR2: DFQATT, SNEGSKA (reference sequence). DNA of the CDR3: TGCAGTGCAATTCAGTCAGGGTACTATGGCTACACCTTC. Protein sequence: CSAIQSGYYGYTF.

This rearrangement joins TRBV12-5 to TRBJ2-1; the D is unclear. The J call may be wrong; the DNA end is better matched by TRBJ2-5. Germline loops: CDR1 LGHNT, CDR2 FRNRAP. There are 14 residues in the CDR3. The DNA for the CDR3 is TGTGCTAGTGGTAAGACGGACCACTGGGAGACCCAGTACTTC. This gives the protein CASGKTDHWETQYF.

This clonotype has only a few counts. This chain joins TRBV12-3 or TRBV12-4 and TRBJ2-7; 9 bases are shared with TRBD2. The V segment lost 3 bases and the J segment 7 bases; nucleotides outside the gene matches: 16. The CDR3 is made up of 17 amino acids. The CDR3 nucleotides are TGTGCCAGCAGTTTTTCTTTTTATGGTCAGAGCGGGAGGGAGCAGTACTTC. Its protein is CASSFSFYGQSGREQYF.

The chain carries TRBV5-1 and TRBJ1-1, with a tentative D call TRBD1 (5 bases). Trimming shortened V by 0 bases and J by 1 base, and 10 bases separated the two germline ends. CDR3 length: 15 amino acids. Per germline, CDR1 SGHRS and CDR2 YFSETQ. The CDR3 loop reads CASSLGQGTNTEAFF. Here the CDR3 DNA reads TGCGCCAGCAGCTTGGGGCAGGGCACGAACACTGAAGCTTTCTTT.

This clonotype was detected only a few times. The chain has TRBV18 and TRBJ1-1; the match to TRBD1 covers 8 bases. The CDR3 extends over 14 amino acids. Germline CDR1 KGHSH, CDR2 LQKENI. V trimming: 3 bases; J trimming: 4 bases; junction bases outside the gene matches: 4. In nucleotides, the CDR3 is TGTGCCAGCTCACCGGACAGGGCGGCCACTGAAGCTTTCTTT. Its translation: CASSPDRAATEAFF.

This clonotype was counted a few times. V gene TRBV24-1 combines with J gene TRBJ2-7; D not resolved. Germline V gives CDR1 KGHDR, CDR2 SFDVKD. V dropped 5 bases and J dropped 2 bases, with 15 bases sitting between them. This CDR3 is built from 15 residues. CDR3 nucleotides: TGTGCCACCAGTGCTGGGGATCGGGCAACCTACGAGCAGTACTTC. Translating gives CATSAGDRATYEQYF.

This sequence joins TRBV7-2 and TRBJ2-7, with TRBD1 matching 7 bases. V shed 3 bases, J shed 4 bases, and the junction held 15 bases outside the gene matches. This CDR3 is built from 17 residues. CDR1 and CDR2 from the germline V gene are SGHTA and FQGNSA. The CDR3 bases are TGTGCCAGCAGCTTTAAGGCCGCCGTAGGGGGCAGTTACGAGCAGTACTTC. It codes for CASSFKAAVGGSYEQYF.

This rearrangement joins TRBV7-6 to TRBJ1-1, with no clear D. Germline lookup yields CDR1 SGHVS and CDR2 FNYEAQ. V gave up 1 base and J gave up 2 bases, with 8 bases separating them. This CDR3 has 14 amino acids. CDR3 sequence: CASSLDLLNTEAFF. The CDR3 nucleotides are TGTGCCAGCAGCTTAGATTTGCTAAACACTGAAGCTTTCTTT.

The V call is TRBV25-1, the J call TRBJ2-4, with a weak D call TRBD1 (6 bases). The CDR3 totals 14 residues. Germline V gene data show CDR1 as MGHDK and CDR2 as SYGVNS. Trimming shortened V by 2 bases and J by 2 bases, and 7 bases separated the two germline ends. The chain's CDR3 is CASSETGTKNIQYF. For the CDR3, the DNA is TGTGCCAGCAGTGAAACAGGGACCAAAAACATTCAGTACTTC. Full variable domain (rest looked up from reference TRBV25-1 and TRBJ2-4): EADIYQTPRYLVIGTGKKITLECSQTMGHDKMYWYQQDPGMELHLIHYSYGVNSTEKGDLSSESTVSRIRTEHFPLTLESARPSHTSQYLCASSETGTKNIQYFGAGTRLSVL.

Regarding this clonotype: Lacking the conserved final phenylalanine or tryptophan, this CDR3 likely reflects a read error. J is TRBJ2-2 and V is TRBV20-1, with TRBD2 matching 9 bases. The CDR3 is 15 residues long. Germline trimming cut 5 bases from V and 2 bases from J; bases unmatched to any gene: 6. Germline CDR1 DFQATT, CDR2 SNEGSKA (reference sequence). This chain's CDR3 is CSAQTSGGNTGELFL. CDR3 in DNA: TGCAGTGCTCAGACTAGCGGAGGAAACACCGGGGAGCTGTTTCTT.